This TCR beta chain was identified during a study of technical replicates of blood from four donors. Using immunoSEQ multiplex PCR, the repertoire was profiled, and TCRdb retains in-frame clones only, with some absent. The sample shows approximately 75,000 clones, around 97% of them seen only once. Sequences were obtained from T cells isolated from PBMCs. The receptor was isolated from a human donor in good health.

The CDR3 protein is CAISTDSNQPQHF. The CDR3 DNA is TGTGCCATCAGCACAGATAGCAATCAGCCCCAGCATTTT. The chain recombines TRBV10-3 with TRBJ1-5; D ambiguous. Germline loops: CDR1 ENHRY, CDR2 SYGVKD. The CDR3 covers 13 residues. V shed 6 bases and J shed 0 bases, with 6 bases lying between them.